This T cell receptor (beta chain) comes out of a study of PD-L1 blockade in urothelial cancer. Overall study findings and caveats: Tumor-associated blood clones were expanded more by durable-benefit patients at 3 weeks.

This clone was seen at least ten times. Its matching antigen is unknown. Time point meaning: pretreatment peripheral blood. Between 1 and 8 samples per patient were obtained, pretreatment and on-treatment. The CDR3 contains 16 residues. The germline V gene encodes CDR1 SEHNR and CDR2 FQNEAQ (reference sequence). The junction had 8 bases not matched to a gene; V was cut back by 5 bases and J by 2 bases. Assay: immunoSEQ multiplex PCR; the TCRdb copy retains only in-frame clones and omits some. The sample yields about 79,000 clones, just under 85% seen once. This clonotype was sampled from a man aged 40-55 years with urothelial cancer. The sample consisted of PBMCs, taken around atezolizumab (anti-PD-L1) treatment. The genes are TRBV7-9 and TRBJ2-3, with TRBD2 matching over 9 bases. CDR3 nucleotides: TGTGCCAGCAGCCAAGTGGCTAGCGGGGCCACAGATACGCAGTATTTT. This codes for CASSQVASGATDTQYF.